One and the same sample provided the 5 T cell receptor beta chains below, sequenced in a study of shared clonotypes between healthy human individuals. TCRdb keeps only in-frame clones here, not all; method: immunoSEQ multiplex PCR. The sample yields 950,000 to 1,300,000 clones, around 75% seen once. The sequencing input was memory CD4+ T cells sorted from blood. Indicated subset: CD45RA-negative fraction. These receptors came from a man between 18 and 35 years old in good health.

This clone was observed a few times. At the DNA level, this CDR3 is encoded by other sequences in the same sample as well. V gene TRBV15 combines with J gene TRBJ2-1; 10 bases map to TRBD1. The CDR3 has 15 residues. Germline V gives CDR1 LNHNV, CDR2 YYDKDF (reference sequence). The ends lost 3 bases at V and 1 base at J; junction bases unmatched: 0. The CDR3 sequence: CATSRGQGSYNEQFF. CDR3 nucleotide sequence: TGTGCCACCAGCAGGGGACAGGGGTCCTACAATGAGCAGTTCTTC.

The chain uses TRBV4-1 and TRBJ2-5; D might be TRBD1 (7 bases). Germline V gives CDR1 MGHRA, CDR2 YSYEKL. The CDR3 loop spans 18 amino acids. V lost 0 bases, J lost 5 bases, and 22 bases lay in between. The DNA for the CDR3 is TGCGCCAGCAGCCAAGAGGTACCAGGGGGGACAAGGAGTGAGACCCAGTACTTC. Protein sequence: CASSQEVPGGTRSETQYF.

CDR3: CATSRDGTGSSEKLFF. CDR3 nucleotides: TGTGCCACCAGCAGAGATGGGACAGGGAGCAGTGAAAAACTGTTTTTT. The chain has TRBV15 and TRBJ1-4, with 9 bases matching TRBD1. This CDR3 spans 16 amino acids. Trimming at V came to 0 bases and at J to 7 bases, leaving 6 bases not matched to a gene. The V gene's germline CDR1 is LNHNV and CDR2 YYDKDF (reference sequence).

This sequence joins TRBV2 and TRBJ2-5; D not resolved. Gene TRBJ2-7 matches the end of the DNA better, so the J call may be wrong. The germline V gene has CDR1 SNHLY and CDR2 FYNNEI. CDR3 length: 13 residues. CDR3 DNA sequence: TGTGCCAGCAGTGGGGGATCCCGCTACGAGCAGTACTTC. This sequence encodes CASSGGSRYEQYF.

The chain joins TRBV10-3 to TRBJ2-7; the D gene is possibly TRBD2 (6 bases). The length of the CDR3 is 18 residues. V lost 4 bases and J lost 1, with 23 bases in between. CDR1 ENHRY and CDR2 SYGVKD come from the germline V gene. CDR3 residues: CAISGGSWNGRISYEQYF. The CDR3, as DNA: TGTGCCATCAGTGGAGGGAGTTGGAACGGGAGAATTTCCTACGAGCAGTACTTC.